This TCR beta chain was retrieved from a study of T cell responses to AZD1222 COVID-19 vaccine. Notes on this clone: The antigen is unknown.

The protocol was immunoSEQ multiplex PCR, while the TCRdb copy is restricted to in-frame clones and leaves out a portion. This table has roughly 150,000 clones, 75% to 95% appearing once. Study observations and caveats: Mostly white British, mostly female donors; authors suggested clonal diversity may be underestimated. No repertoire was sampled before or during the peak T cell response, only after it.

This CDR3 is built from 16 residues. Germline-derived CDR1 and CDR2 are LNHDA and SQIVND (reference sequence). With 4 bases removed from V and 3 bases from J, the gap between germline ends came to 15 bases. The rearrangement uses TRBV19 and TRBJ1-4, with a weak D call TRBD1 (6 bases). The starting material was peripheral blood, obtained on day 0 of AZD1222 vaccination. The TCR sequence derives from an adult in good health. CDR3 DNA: TGTGCCAGTAGTACTTACCCACAGGGTTCTAATGAAAAACTGTTTTTT. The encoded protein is CASSTYPQGSNEKLFF.